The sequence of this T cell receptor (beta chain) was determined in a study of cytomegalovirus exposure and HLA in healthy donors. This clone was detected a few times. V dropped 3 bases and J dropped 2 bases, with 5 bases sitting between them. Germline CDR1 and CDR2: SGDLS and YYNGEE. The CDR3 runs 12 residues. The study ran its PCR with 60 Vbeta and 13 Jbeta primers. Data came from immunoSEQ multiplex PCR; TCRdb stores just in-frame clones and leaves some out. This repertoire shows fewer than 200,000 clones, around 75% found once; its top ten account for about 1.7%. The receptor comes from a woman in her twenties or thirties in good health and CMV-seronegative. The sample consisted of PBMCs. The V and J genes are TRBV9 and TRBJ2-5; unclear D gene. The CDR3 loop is CASSANQETQYF. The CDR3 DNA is TGTGCCAGCAGCGCCAATCAAGAGACCCAGTACTTC.